The 19 T cell receptor beta chains reported below all come from one sample, sequenced in a study of T cell changes during pregnancy in multiple sclerosis. The table came from immunoSEQ multiplex PCR; TCRdb's copy has only in-frame clones and leaves some out. The table has about 36,000 clones, 70% to 90% seen once. The sequencing used CD8+ T cells from peripheral blood mononuclear cells, collected in the third trimester of pregnancy. The receptor set was obtained from a female donor with multiple sclerosis, enrolled in a pregnancy study.

The rearrangement joins TRBV27 to TRBJ1-1, with D tentatively TRBD1 (6 bases). Germline V CDR1 and CDR2: MNHEY, SMNVEV (reference sequence). The CDR3 sequence is 12 residues long. The V end was cut by 6 bases, the J end by 8 bases, with 13 bases between. The CDR3 is CASSPTGTEAFF. The CDR3 coding sequence is TGTGCCAGCAGCCCGACCGGGACAGAAGCTTTCTTT.

The chain uses TRBV10-1 and TRBJ2-1; 9 bases are a match to TRBD1. The J segment lost 5 bases and the V segment lost 4 bases, leaving 3 bases of the junction unmatched. In germline, CDR1 is WNHNN, CDR2 SYGVQD (reference sequence). The CDR3 contains 14 residues. Here the CDR3 reads CASSGGTGHNEQFF. CDR3 DNA: TGCGCCAGCAGTGGGGGGACAGGGCACAATGAGCAGTTCTTC.

This chain links TRBV9 with TRBJ2-6; no clear D gene. The CDR3 loop spans 17 amino acids. Germline V gene data show CDR1 as SGDLS and CDR2 as YYNGEE. V dropped 0 bases and J dropped 0 bases, with 10 bases sitting between them. In DNA, the CDR3 is TGTGCCAGCAGCGTAGGTCCTAAATCCTCTGGGGCCAACGTCCTGACTTTC. Amino acid sequence: CASSVGPKSSGANVLTF.

This chain connects TRBV6-6 to TRBJ2-1, with 9 bases that match TRBD1. The V gene's germline CDR1 is MNHNY and CDR2 SVGAGI (reference sequence). J lost 5 bases, V lost 4 bases, and 9 bases had no gene match. The CDR3 covers 16 residues. CDR3 bases: TGTGCCAGCAGTTGGTGGAGGGACAGGGAGAACAATGAGCAGTTCTTC. Its protein is CASSWWRDRENNEQFF.

CDR3 bases: TGCGCCAGCAGCCAAGATTTGGTAACCTATGAAGCTTTCTTT. Its translation is CASSQDLVTYEAFF. The V call is TRBV4-3, the J call TRBJ1-1; no reliable D call. The germline gives CDR1 LGHNA, CDR2 YSLEER. The CDR3 contains 14 residues. Trimming shortened V by 0 bases and J by 7 bases, and 12 bases separated the two germline ends.

This chain uses TRBV7-2 with TRBJ2-1, with 14 bases matching TRBD2. The V segment lost 3 bases and the J segment 8 bases; nucleotides outside the gene matches: 15. This CDR3 has 19 residues. The germline V gene encodes CDR1 SGHTA and CDR2 FQGNSA. CDR3 region: CASSFRTAGTSGSRDEQFF. CDR3 sequence (DNA): TGTGCCAGCAGCTTTAGGACAGCCGGGACTAGCGGGAGCAGGGATGAGCAGTTCTTC.

The V gene is TRBV5-8, the J gene TRBJ2-1; the match to TRBD2 covers 14 bases. The J segment lost 1 base and the V segment lost 0 bases, leaving 9 bases of the junction unmatched. Germline lookup yields CDR1 SGHTS and CDR2 YDEGEE. The CDR3 covers 20 residues. The DNA for the CDR3 is TGTGCCAGCAGCTTGGGCAGGAGACTAGCGGGAGGGCCATCCTACAATGAGCAGTTCTTC. Amino acids: CASSLGRRLAGGPSYNEQFF. Filled out from reference TRBV5-8 and TRBJ2-1, the complete variable domain reads EAGVTQSPTHLIKTRGQQATLRCSPISGHTSVYWYQQALGLGLQFLLWYDEGEERNRGNFPPRFSGRQFPNYSSELNVNALELEDSALYLCASSLGRRLAGGPSYNEQFFGPGTRLTVL.

Here the CDR3 reads CASSLGTTSTDTQYF. The CDR3, as DNA: TGTGCCAGCAGTTTAGGGACAACTAGCACAGATACGCAGTATTTT. The rearrangement uses TRBV27 and TRBJ2-3; maybe TRBD1 (6 bases). The CDR3 runs to 15 residues. Trimming shortened V by 2 bases and J by 0 bases, and 9 bases separated the two germline ends. Germline V gene data show CDR1 as MNHEY and CDR2 as SMNVEV (reference sequence).

This chain links TRBV19 with TRBJ1-1; D is possibly TRBD1 (5 bases). Looked up from germline, CDR1 is LNHDA and CDR2 is SQIVND (reference sequence). CDR3 length: 15 residues. With 1 base removed from V and 0 bases from J, the gap between germline ends came to 9 bases. The CDR3 bases are TGTGCCAGTAGTATAGTCCCAGGGCTGAACACTGAAGCTTTCTTT. Protein: CASSIVPGLNTEAFF.

In this sample, this clone turned up once. The chain employs TRBV5-1 and TRBJ1-2; 7 bases are a match to TRBD1. Germline V lookup: CDR1 SGHRS, CDR2 YFSETQ. The CDR3 length is 16 residues. Trimming removed 0 bases from V and 7 bases from J; junction bases left unmatched: 12. The CDR3 DNA sequence: TGCGCCAGCAGCTTGGGGCCGACAGGGAGGTCCAGTGGCTACACCTTC. Encoded protein: CASSLGPTGRSSGYTF.

The genes are TRBV4-1 and TRBJ2-1, with D perhaps matching TRBD2 (5 bases). The CDR3 covers 13 residues. V dropped 4 bases and J dropped 8 bases, with 12 bases sitting between them. Per germline, CDR1 MGHRA and CDR2 YSYEKL. The CDR3 DNA sequence: TGCGCCAGCAGCCCGACCAGCGGCGATGAGCAGTTCTTC. This sequence encodes CASSPTSGDEQFF.

The V call is TRBV19, the J call TRBJ2-5; no clear D gene. The CDR3 loop spans 12 amino acids. Trimming cost V 3 bases and J 4 bases, with 6 bases left between them. Per germline, CDR1 LNHDA and CDR2 SQIVND (reference sequence). CDR3 sequence (DNA): TGTGCCAGTAGTATTCGCGGAGAGACCCAGTACTTC. Protein product: CASSIRGETQYF.

The CDR3 reads CASSEGQGWSGDGTEAFF. The CDR3 nucleotides read TGTGCCAGCAGCGAGGGACAGGGTTGGTCCGGGGACGGCACTGAAGCTTTCTTT. V and J are TRBV9 and TRBJ1-1; the match to TRBD1 covers 9 bases. Germline CDR1 is SGDLS and CDR2 is YYNGEE. The CDR3 length is 18 residues. Unmatched junction bases numbered 16, after V lost 3 bases and J lost 4 bases.

The chain joins TRBV18 to TRBJ2-1, with TRBD1 identical over 8 bases. Germline V gene lookup returns CDR1 KGHSH and CDR2 LQKENI. The CDR3 is made up of 16 amino acids. The V and J ends lost 2 bases and 6 bases, in that order; junction bases with no gene match: 9. The CDR3 sequence is CASSPSSGQGGNEQFF. The CDR3 DNA reads TGTGCCAGCTCACCAAGTTCAGGACAGGGAGGCAATGAGCAGTTCTTC.

The CDR3 DNA sequence: TGTGCCAGCAGCCTGCGCAGGGGCCCAGATACGCAGTATTTT. Translating it yields CASSLRRGPDTQYF. The genes are TRBV7-8 and TRBJ2-3, with a weak D call TRBD1 (6 bases). Germline V lookup: CDR1 SGHVS, CDR2 FQNEAQ. This CDR3 spans 14 amino acids. V gave up 5 bases and J gave up 4 bases, with 13 bases separating them.

This chain links TRBV5-1 with TRBJ1-1; 7 bases map to TRBD1. CDR3 length equals 14 residues. Looked up from germline, CDR1 is SGHRS and CDR2 is YFSETQ. V shed 0 bases and J 4 bases; nucleotides not matched to a gene: 3. The chain's CDR3 is CASSLAGTATEAFF. The CDR3 DNA reads as TGCGCCAGCAGCTTGGCTGGGACAGCCACTGAAGCTTTCTTT.

Remarks on this clone: At one end, the junction sequence differs from germline, possibly due to a read error. This chain joins TRBV13 and TRBJ1-1; TRBD1 is a possible D gene (6 bases). Per the germline V gene, CDR1 is PRHDT and CDR2 is FYEKMQ (reference sequence). The CDR3 loop spans 12 amino acids. CDR3 amino acids: CASSLGFQGLLF. CDR3 nucleotide sequence: TGTGCCAGCAGCTTAGGGTTCCAGGGGCTACTCTTT.

CDR3 in DNA: TGTGCCAGCAGCTTGGTCAGGGCAGGGGGCGCTAGGGCCGGTGGGACTGAAGCTTTCTTT. It is translated as CASSLVRAGGARAGGTEAFF. This rearrangement joins TRBV5-5 to TRBJ1-1; 8 bases line up with TRBD1. The CDR3 totals 20 residues. Per germline, CDR1 SGHKS and CDR2 YYEKEE (reference sequence). V shed 0 bases, J shed 5 bases, and the junction held 21 bases outside the gene matches.

The rearrangement joins TRBV7-9 to TRBJ1-2, with D possibly TRBD1 on 5 matching bases. V was pared by 3 bases and J by 2 bases, with 10 bases between. This CDR3 contains 14 residues. Per germline, CDR1 SEHNR and CDR2 FQNEAQ (reference sequence). CDR3 DNA sequence: TGTGCCAGCAGCTTCGTGCAGGGCAACTATGGCTACACCTTC. It specifies CASSFVQGNYGYTF. Combining the CDR3 with reference TRBV7-9 and TRBJ1-2 gives the whole variable domain DTGVSQNPRHKITKRGQNVTFRCDPISEHNRLYWYRQTLGQGPEFLTYFQNEAQLEKSRLLSDRFSAERPKGSFSTLEIQRTEQGDSAMYLCASSFVQGNYGYTFGSGTRLTVV.